The entry below gives a single T cell receptor (beta chain) sequence along with its context. The antigen is undetermined. The donors were part of the roughly 120-subject validation cohort, which stood apart from the approximately 670-subject first cohort. The germline V gene encodes CDR1 MNHEY and CDR2 SMNVEV (reference sequence). J was trimmed by 4 bases and V by 5 bases; bases with no gene match: 8. This CDR3 comprises 15 residues. The data stem from a study of cytomegalovirus exposure and HLA in healthy donors. The study's findings and limits: The TCR clusters that emerged in the first cohort tended, a later analysis found, to co-occur in the approximately 130 validation repertoires. The authors confirmed in vitro that three CMV-associated chains were specific for CMV antigens. The study recorded 160 or so TCR beta chains that were cytomegalovirus-associated.

The repertoire was sequenced with immunoSEQ multiplex PCR; TCRdb's copy has only in-frame clones and lacks some. This sample has roughly 120,000 clones; roughly 90% occur once, and the top ten carry nearly 6.5%. Material for sequencing was PBMCs. This chain connects TRBV27 to TRBJ1-2, with 9 bases matching TRBD1. This receptor was taken from a woman between 18 and 29 years old in good health and CMV-seropositive. This chain's CDR3 is CASSPRQGDFYGYTF. In DNA form, the CDR3 reads TGTGCCAGCAGTCCCCGACAGGGGGACTTCTATGGCTACACCTTC.